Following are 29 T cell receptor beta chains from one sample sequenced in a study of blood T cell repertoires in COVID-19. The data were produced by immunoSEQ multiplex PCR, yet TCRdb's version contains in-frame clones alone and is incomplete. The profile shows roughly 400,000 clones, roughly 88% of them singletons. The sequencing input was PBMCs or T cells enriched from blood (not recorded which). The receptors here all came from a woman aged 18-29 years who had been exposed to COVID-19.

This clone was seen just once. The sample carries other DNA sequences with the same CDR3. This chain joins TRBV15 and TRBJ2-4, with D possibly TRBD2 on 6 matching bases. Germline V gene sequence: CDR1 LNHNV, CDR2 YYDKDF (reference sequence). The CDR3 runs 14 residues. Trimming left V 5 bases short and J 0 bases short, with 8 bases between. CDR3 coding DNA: TGTGCCACCAGCGGCGGGGTAGCCAAAAACATTCAGTACTTC. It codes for CATSGGVAKNIQYF.

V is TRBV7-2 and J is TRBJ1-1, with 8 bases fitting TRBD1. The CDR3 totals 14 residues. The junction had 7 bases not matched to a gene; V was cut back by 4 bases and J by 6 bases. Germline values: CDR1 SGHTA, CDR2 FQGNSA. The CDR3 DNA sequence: TGTGCCAGCAGCTCTTTCACAGGGGGGTCTGAAGCTTTCTTT. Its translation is CASSSFTGGSEAFF.

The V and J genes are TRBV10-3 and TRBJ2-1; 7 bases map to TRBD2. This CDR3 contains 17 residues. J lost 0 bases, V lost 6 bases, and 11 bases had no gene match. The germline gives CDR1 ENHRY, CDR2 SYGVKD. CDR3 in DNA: TGTGCCATCAGCTTAGGAGCGGGGTTCGGCTCCTACAATGAGCAGTTCTTC. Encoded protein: CAISLGAGFGSYNEQFF.

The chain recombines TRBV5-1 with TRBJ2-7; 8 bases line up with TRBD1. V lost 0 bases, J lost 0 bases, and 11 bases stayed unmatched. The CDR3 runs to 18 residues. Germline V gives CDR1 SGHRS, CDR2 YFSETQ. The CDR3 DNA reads TGCGCCAGCAGCTTGGGGGCAGGGGGCTCGTTAGGCTCCTACGAGCAGTACTTC. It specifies CASSLGAGGSLGSYEQYF. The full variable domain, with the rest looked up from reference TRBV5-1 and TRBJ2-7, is KAGVTQTPRYLIKTRGQQVTLSCSPISGHRSVSWYQQTPGQGLQFLFEYFSETQRNKGNFPGRFSGRQFSNSRSEMNVSTLELGDSALYLCASSLGAGGSLGSYEQYFGPGTRLTVT.

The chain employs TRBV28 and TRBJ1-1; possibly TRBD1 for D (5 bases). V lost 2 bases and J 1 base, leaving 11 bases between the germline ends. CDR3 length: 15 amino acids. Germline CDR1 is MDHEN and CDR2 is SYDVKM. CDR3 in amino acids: CASSLVRGRNTEAFF. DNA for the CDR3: TGTGCCAGCAGTTTAGTTCGGGGGAGGAACACTGAAGCTTTCTTT.

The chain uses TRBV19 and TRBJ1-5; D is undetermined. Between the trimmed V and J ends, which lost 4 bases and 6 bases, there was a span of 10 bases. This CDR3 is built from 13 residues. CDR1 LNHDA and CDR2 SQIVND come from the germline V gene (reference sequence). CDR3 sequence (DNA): TGTGCCAGTAGTAACGGAGTACGTCAGCCCCAGCATTTT. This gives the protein CASSNGVRQPQHF.

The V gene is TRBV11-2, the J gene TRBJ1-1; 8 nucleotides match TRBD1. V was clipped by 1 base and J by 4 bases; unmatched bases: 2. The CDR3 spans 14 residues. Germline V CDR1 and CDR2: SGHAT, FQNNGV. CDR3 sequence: CASSLVTGATEAFF. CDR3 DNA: TGTGCCAGCAGCTTAGTGACAGGGGCCACTGAAGCTTTCTTT. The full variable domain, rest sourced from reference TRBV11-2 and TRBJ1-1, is EAGVAQSPRYKIIEKRQSVAFWCNPISGHATLYWYQQILGQGPKLLIQFQNNGVVDDSQLPKDRFSAERLKGVDSTLKIQPAKLEDSAVYLCASSLVTGATEAFFGQGTRLTVV.

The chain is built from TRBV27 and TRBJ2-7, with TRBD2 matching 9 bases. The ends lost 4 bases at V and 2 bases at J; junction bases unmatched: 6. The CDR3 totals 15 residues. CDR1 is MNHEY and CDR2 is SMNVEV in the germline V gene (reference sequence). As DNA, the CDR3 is TGTGCCAGCAGTTCCTTTAGCGGGGGCCCCTACGAGCAGTACTTC. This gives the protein CASSSFSGGPYEQYF.

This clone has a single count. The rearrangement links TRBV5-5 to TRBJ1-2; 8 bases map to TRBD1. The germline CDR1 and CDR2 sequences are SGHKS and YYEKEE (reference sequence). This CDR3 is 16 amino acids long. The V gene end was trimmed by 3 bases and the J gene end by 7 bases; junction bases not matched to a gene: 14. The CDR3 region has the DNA TGTGCCAGCAGCTACGACCCCGGGACAGGAGGGAGTGGCTACACCTTC. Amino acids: CASSYDPGTGGSGYTF.

The CDR3 DNA follows: TGTGCCAGCCTGAGGGAGGACAGGGATAATGGAGGCTACACCTTC. Translating it yields CASLREDRDNGGYTF. The chain couples TRBV28 to TRBJ1-2; the match to TRBD1 covers 8 bases. The CDR3 totals 15 residues. Germline V lookup: CDR1 MDHEN, CDR2 SYDVKM. V shed 8 bases, J shed 8 bases, and the junction held 16 bases outside the gene matches.

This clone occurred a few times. The chain's CDR3 is CASSPAGGPFNEQFF. CDR3 bases: TGTGCCAGCAGCCCGGCAGGGGGGCCTTTCAATGAGCAGTTCTTC. The chain is built from TRBV11-2 and TRBJ2-1, with D perhaps TRBD1 (7 bases). The CDR3 has 15 residues. CDR1 and CDR2 (germline): SGHAT, FQNNGV. V was pared by 5 bases and J by 6 bases, with 17 bases between. Together with reference TRBV11-2 and TRBJ2-1, the CDR3 gives the full variable domain: EAGVAQSPRYKIIEKRQSVAFWCNPISGHATLYWYQQILGQGPKLLIQFQNNGVVDDSQLPKDRFSAERLKGVDSTLKIQPAKLEDSAVYLCASSPAGGPFNEQFFGPGTRLTVL.

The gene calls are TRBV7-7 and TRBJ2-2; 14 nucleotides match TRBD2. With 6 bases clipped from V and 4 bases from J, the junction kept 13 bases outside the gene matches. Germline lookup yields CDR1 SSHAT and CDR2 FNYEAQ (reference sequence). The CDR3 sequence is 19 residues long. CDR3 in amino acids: CASSSGLAGVTLGTGELFF. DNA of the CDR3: TGTGCCAGCAGTTCGGGACTAGCGGGAGTGACCCTAGGCACCGGGGAGCTGTTTTTT. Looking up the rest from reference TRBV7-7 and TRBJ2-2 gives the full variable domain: GAGVSQSPRYKVTKRGQDVTLRCDPISSHATLYWYQQALGQGPEFLTYFNYEAQPDKSGLPSDRFSAERPEGSISTLTIQRTEQRDSAMYRCASSSGLAGVTLGTGELFFGEGSRLTVL.

The CDR3 loop is CASSVASRPTGELFF. In DNA, the CDR3 is TGTGCCAGCAGCGTAGCGTCTCGTCCGACTGGGGAGCTGTTTTTT. The chain couples TRBV9 to TRBJ2-2; no clear D. Trimming left V 0 bases short and J 8 bases short, with 14 bases between. There are 15 residues in the CDR3. Germline V gene lookup returns CDR1 SGDLS and CDR2 YYNGEE.

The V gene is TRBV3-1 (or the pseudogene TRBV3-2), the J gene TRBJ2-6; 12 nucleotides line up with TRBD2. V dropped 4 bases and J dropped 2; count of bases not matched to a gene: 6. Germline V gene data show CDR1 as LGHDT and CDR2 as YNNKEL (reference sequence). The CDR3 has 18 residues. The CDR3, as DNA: TGTGCCAGCAGCCTTGGACTAGCGGGATCTACTGGGGCCAACGTCCTGACTTTC. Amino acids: CASSLGLAGSTGANVLTF.

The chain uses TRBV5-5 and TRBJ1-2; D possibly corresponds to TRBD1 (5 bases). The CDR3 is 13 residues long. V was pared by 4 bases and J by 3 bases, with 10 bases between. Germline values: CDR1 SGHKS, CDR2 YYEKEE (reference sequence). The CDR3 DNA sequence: TGTGCCAGCAGCCTGGAGGGGTACTATGGCTACACCTTC. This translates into CASSLEGYYGYTF.

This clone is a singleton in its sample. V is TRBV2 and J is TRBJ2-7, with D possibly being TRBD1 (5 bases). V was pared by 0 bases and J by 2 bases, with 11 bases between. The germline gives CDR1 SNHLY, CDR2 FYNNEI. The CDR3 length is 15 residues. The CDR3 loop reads CASSEAVRATYEQYF. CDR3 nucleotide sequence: TGTGCCAGCAGTGAAGCGGTCAGGGCTACCTACGAGCAGTACTTC.

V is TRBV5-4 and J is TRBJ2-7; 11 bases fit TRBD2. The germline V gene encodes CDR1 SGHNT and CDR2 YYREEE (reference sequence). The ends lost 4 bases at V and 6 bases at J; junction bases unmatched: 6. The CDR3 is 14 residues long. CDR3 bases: TGTGCCAGCAGCATACTAGCGGGAGAAGGCGAGCAGTACTTC. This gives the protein CASSILAGEGEQYF.

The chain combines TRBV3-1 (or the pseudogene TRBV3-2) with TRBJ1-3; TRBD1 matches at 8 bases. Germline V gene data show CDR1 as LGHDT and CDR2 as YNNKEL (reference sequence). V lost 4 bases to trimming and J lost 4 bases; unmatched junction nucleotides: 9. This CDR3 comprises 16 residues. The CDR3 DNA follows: TGTGCCAGCAGCCCGTTCACAGGGGGATTAGGAAACACCATATATTTT. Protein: CASSPFTGGLGNTIYF.

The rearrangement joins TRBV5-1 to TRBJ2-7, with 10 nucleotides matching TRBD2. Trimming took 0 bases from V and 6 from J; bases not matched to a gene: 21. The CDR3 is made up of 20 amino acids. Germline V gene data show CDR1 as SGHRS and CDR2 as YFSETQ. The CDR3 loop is CASSLAGVTSGRALTGEQYF. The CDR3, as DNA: TGCGCCAGCAGCTTGGCCGGTGTTACGAGCGGGAGGGCCTTAACCGGCGAGCAGTACTTC.

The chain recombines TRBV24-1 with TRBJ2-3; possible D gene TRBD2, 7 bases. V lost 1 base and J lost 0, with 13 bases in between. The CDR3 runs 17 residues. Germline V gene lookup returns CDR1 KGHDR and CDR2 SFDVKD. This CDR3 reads CATSDLGRGLSTDTQYF. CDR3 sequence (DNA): TGTGCCACCAGTGATTTAGGGCGGGGGCTCAGCACAGATACGCAGTATTTT.

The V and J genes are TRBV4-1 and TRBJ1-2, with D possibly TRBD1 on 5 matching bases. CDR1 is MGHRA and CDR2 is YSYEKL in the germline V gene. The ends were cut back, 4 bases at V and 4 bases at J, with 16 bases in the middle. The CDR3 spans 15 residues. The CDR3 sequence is CASSRDPGQSYGYTF. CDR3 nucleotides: TGCGCCAGCAGCCGAGACCCAGGACAAAGCTATGGCTACACCTTC.

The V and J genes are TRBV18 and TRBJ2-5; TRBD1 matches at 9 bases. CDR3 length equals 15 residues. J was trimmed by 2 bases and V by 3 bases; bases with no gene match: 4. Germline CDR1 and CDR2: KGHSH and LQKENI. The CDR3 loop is CASSPDRGLQETQYF. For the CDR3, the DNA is TGTGCCAGCTCACCGGACAGGGGCCTTCAAGAGACCCAGTACTTC.

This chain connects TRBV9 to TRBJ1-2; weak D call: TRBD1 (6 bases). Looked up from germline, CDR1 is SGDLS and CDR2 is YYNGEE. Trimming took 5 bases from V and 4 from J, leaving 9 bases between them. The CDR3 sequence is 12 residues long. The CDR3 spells CASRQGSYGYTF. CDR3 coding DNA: TGTGCCAGCAGACAGGGATCCTATGGCTACACCTTC.

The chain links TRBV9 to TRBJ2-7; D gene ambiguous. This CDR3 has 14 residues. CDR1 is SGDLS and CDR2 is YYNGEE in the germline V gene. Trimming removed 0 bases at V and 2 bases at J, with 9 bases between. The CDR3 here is CASSVGLQAYEQYF. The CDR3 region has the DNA TGTGCCAGCAGCGTAGGTCTGCAGGCCTACGAGCAGTACTTC.

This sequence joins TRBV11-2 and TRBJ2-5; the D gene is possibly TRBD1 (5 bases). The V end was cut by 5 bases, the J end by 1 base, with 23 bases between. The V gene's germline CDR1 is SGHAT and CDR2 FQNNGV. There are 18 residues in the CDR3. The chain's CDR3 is CASSTTRQYPAPQETQYF. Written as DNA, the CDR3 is TGTGCCAGCAGCACAACAAGACAGTACCCGGCACCCCAAGAGACCCAGTACTTC.

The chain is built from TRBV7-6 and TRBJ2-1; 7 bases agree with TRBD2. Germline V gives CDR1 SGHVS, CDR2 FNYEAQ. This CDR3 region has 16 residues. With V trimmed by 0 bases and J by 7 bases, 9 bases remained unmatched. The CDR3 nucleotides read TGTGCCAGCAGCTTAGCAGGTAGCGGGCTGGGTAATGAGCAGTTCTTC. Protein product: CASSLAGSGLGNEQFF. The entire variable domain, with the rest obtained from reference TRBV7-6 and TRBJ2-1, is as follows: GAGVSQSPRYKVTKRGQDVALRCDPISGHVSLYWYRQALGQGPEFLTYFNYEAQQDKSGLPNDRFSAERPEGSISTLTIQRTEQRDSAMYRCASSLAGSGLGNEQFFGPGTRLTVL.

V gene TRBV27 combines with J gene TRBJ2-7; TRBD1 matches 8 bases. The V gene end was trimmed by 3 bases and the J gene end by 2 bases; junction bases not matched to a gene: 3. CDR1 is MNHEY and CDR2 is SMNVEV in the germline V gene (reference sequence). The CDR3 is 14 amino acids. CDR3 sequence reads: CASSFRDRTYEQYF. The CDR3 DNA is TGTGCCAGCAGTTTCCGGGACAGGACCTACGAGCAGTACTTC.

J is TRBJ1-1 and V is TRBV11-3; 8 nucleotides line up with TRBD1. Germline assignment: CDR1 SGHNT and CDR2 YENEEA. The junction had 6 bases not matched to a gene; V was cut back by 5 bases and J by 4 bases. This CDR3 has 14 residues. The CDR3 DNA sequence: TGTGCCAGCAGCGATAACAGGGGGATCACTGAAGCTTTCTTT. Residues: CASSDNRGITEAFF.

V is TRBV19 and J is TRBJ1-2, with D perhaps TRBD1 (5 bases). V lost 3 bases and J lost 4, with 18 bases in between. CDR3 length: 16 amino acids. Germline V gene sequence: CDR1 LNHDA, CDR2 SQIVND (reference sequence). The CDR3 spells CASSIQRAEQVYGYTF. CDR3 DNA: TGTGCCAGTAGTATCCAACGCGCCGAACAGGTCTATGGCTACACCTTC.